One and the same sample provided the 26 T cell receptor beta chains below, sequenced in a study of post-analysis software for immune sequencing data. Their cognate antigens are unknown. Findings and caveats of the study: Several TRBV segments (TRBV5-6, TRBV5-1 and TRBV20-1 among them) occurred more frequently in patients than in controls.

Unique molecular identifiers were carried by the TCR beta cDNA libraries. TCRdb itself ran the PCR reads through MiXCR, one entry per CDR3 protein. The top ten hold approximately 4.4% of the sample, which has 700,000 to 900,000 distinct CDR3 sequences, approximately 44% seen once. Sequenced: blood. All receptors come from a girl aged 10-17 years with multiple sclerosis.

This clonotype was seen a few times. This sequence joins TRBV20-1 and TRBJ2-1, with 8 bases identical to TRBD2. Losses at the gene ends were 2 bases for V and 0 bases for J; bases not matched to a gene: 3. From germline, CDR1 is DFQATT and CDR2 SNEGSKA (reference sequence). The length of the CDR3 is 15 residues. The CDR3 nucleotides read TGCAGTGCTAGAAAGCGGGAGAGCTCCTACAATGAGCAGTTCTTC. Its translation is CSARKRESSYNEQFF.

Of note for this clonotype: A single base separates this from a much larger clone, so it may be a read error. The chain joins TRBV10-3 to TRBJ2-3; 7 bases line up with TRBD1. CDR3 size: 16 residues. Germline V gene lookup returns CDR1 ENHRY and CDR2 SYGVKD. CDR3 sequence (DNA): TGTACCATCAGTGGGGGACAGCTATCTAGCACAGATACGCAGTATTTT. Its translation: CTISGGQLSSTDTQYF.

The chain couples TRBV4-1 to TRBJ2-4; D is unresolved. Judging by the DNA end, TRBJ2-7 fits better; the J call may be wrong. The germline gives CDR1 MGHRA, CDR2 YSYEKL. The CDR3 runs 17 residues. CDR3 sequence reads: CASSQDVGTPAPYEQYF. CDR3 sequence (DNA): TGCGCCAGCAGCCAAGATGTCGGCACGCCGGCTCCCTACGAGCAGTACTTC.

Only a few counts were recorded for this clonotype. The chain employs TRBV4-2 and TRBJ2-1; 7 bases fit TRBD2. Per germline, CDR1 LGHNA and CDR2 YNFKEQ. V was pared by 0 bases and J by 4 bases, with 9 bases of the junction left unmatched. The CDR3 runs 17 residues. CDR3 loop: CASSQEVLAVEYNEQFF. CDR3 coding DNA: TGTGCCAGCAGCCAAGAAGTGCTAGCGGTAGAATACAATGAGCAGTTCTTC.

This clonotype was counted ten times or more. The chain uses TRBV20-1 and TRBJ2-5; no clear D gene. Per germline, CDR1 DFQATT and CDR2 SNEGSKA (reference sequence). The CDR3 covers 13 residues. Trimming took 6 bases from V and 1 from J, leaving 12 bases between them. The DNA for the CDR3 is TGCAGTGCGTATATGCAGGCCCAAGAGACCCAGTACTTC. The encoded protein is CSAYMQAQETQYF.

The V call is TRBV2, the J call TRBJ2-7; 13 positions agree with TRBD2. This CDR3 is built from 16 residues. Germline CDR1 is SNHLY and CDR2 is FYNNEI. The V segment lost 3 bases and the J segment 4 bases; nucleotides outside the gene matches: 6. The CDR3 spells CASSDLGLAGLYEQYF. Here the CDR3 DNA reads TGTGCCAGCAGTGATTTGGGACTAGCGGGATTATACGAGCAGTACTTC.

This clonotype showed up just a few times. The chain links TRBV5-4 to TRBJ2-1; possibly TRBD1 or TRBD2 for D (5 bases each). The CDR3 totals 17 residues. Per the germline V gene, CDR1 is SGHNT and CDR2 is YYREEE (reference sequence). V dropped 1 base and J dropped 0 bases, with 14 bases sitting between them. CDR3 region: CASSLFGVGGSYNEQFF. Written as DNA, the CDR3 is TGTGCCAGCAGCTTGTTCGGGGTTGGGGGCTCCTACAATGAGCAGTTCTTC.

This CDR3 reads CASSVIAGAFQETQYF. The CDR3, as DNA: TGTGCCAGCAGTGTCATAGCGGGAGCCTTCCAAGAGACCCAGTACTTC. J is TRBJ2-5 and V is TRBV6-1, with 9 nucleotides matching TRBD2. The trim removed 4 bases at V and 1 base at J, leaving 7 bases unmatched. The CDR3 totals 16 residues. Germline V lookup: CDR1 MNHNS, CDR2 SASEGT.

This chain links TRBV7-9 with TRBJ2-1, with no clear D. The V gene lost 7 bases and the J gene lost 5 bases, with 6 bases spanning the gap. Germline CDR1 and CDR2: SEHNR and FQNEAQ (reference sequence). This CDR3 contains 11 residues. The CDR3 loop reads CASTADNEQFF. The CDR3 DNA is TGTGCCAGCACCGCCGACAATGAGCAGTTCTTC.

The rearrangement joins TRBV6-6 to TRBJ2-1, with TRBD2 identical over 10 bases. CDR1 MNHNY and CDR2 SVGAGI come from the germline V gene (reference sequence). CDR3 length equals 16 residues. V shed 3 bases, J shed 10 bases, and the junction held 12 bases outside the gene matches. The CDR3 bases are TGTGCCAGCAGTTATTCCGGGCTAGCGGGAGCCGAGGAGCAGTTCTTC. It specifies CASSYSGLAGAEEQFF.

V and J are TRBV29-1 and TRBJ1-2; 8 nucleotides match TRBD1. The CDR3 has 13 amino acids. V was pared by 7 bases and J by 3 bases, with 7 bases of the junction left unmatched. Germline CDR1 and CDR2: SQVTM and ANQGSEA. The CDR3 here is CSAETGVHYGYTF. CDR3 sequence (DNA): TGCAGCGCCGAGACAGGGGTACACTATGGCTACACCTTC.

This chain links TRBV20-1 with TRBJ2-3; TRBD2 agrees at 14 bases. With 3 bases clipped from V and 2 bases from J, the junction kept 10 bases outside the gene matches. The CDR3 runs 18 residues. Germline-derived CDR1 and CDR2 are DFQATT and SNEGSKA (reference sequence). CDR3 sequence reads: CSARGLAGEEGFTDTQYF. Here the CDR3 DNA reads TGCAGTGCTAGGGGACTAGCGGGAGAGGAGGGCTTCACAGATACGCAGTATTTT.

The chain couples TRBV2 to TRBJ2-4, with D perhaps TRBD2 (6 bases). Judging by the DNA end, TRBJ2-7 fits better; the J call may be wrong. CDR1 is SNHLY and CDR2 is FYNNEI in the germline V gene. The CDR3 consists of 15 residues. CDR3 DNA: TGTGCCAGCAGTGAAAGGGACTTGCCCTTTTACGAGCAGTACTTC. Translation gives CASSERDLPFYEQYF.

The chain combines TRBV7-3 with TRBJ2-3; D is uncertain. V was shortened by 1 base and J by 2 bases, with 10 bases between the two germline ends. Germline V CDR1 and CDR2: SGHTA, FQGTGA. This CDR3 is built from 15 residues. The CDR3 DNA reads as TGTGCCAGCAGCTTAAGGGTACCCCCCACAGATACGCAGTATTTT. Protein sequence: CASSLRVPPTDTQYF.

The CDR3 nucleotides are TGTGCCAGCAGCCAAGACGCAGGGTTGGGATATGGCTACACCTTC. Its translation: CASSQDAGLGYGYTF. V usage is TRBV14 and J usage is TRBJ1-2, with TRBD1 as a possible D gene (5 bases). The V gene's germline CDR1 is SGHDN and CDR2 FVKESK. This CDR3 contains 15 residues. Trimming took 0 bases from V and 5 from J, leaving 13 bases between them.

This clonotype occurred a few times. The genes are TRBV5-6 and TRBJ2-6; TRBD1 or TRBD2 may be the D gene (6 bases each). CDR3 length: 18 amino acids. Trimming removed 4 bases from V and 4 bases from J, with 21 bases in between. Per the germline V gene, CDR1 is SGHDT and CDR2 is YYEEEE. The CDR3 spells CASSDGQGTSSGANVLTF. DNA for the CDR3: TGTGCCAGCAGCGACGGTCAGGGGACTTCGTCCGGGGCCAACGTCCTGACTTTC. The full variable domain, with the rest looked up from reference TRBV5-6 and TRBJ2-6, is DAGVTQSPTHLIKTRGQQVTLRCSPKSGHDTVSWYQQALGQGPQFIFQYYEEEERQRGNFPDRFSGHQFPNYSSELNVNALLLGDSALYLCASSDGQGTSSGANVLTFGAGSRLTVL.

This clonotype was detected a few times. The rearrangement links TRBV9 to TRBJ2-1; D remains ambiguous. CDR3 length: 15 amino acids. Per the germline V gene, CDR1 is SGDLS and CDR2 is YYNGEE. Between the trimmed V and J ends, which lost 0 bases and 2 bases, there was a span of 9 bases. The CDR3 DNA reads as TGTGCCAGCAGCGTAGAGTTAAGTCCCTACAATGAGCAGTTCTTC. Translation: CASSVELSPYNEQFF.

This clonotype came up a few times. V gene TRBV27 combines with J gene TRBJ2-1, with a tentative D call TRBD2 (6 bases). V was clipped by 4 bases and J by 2 bases, with 12 bases between them. Germline values: CDR1 MNHEY, CDR2 SMNVEV (reference sequence). The CDR3 runs to 15 residues. CDR3 sequence (DNA): TGTGCCAGCAGTTCCAGTAGCGGTACCTACAATGAGCAGTTCTTC. This encodes CASSSSSGTYNEQFF.

In its sample, this clonotype was seen once. This sequence joins TRBV7-2 and TRBJ2-1; 11 bases align to TRBD2. CDR3 length: 17 amino acids. Germline V gives CDR1 SGHTA, CDR2 FQGNSA. V dropped 5 bases and J dropped 8; count of bases not matched to a gene: 14. Here the CDR3 reads CASSSPLAGGTGHEQFF. The CDR3 nucleotides are TGTGCCAGCAGCAGCCCGCTAGCGGGAGGCACGGGGCATGAGCAGTTCTTC.

The rearrangement joins TRBV12-3 or TRBV12-4 to TRBJ2-7; 10 bases map to TRBD2. V shed 3 bases, J shed 5 bases, and the junction held 4 bases outside the gene matches. CDR3 length equals 14 residues. The CDR3 region is CASSFTSGIHEQYF. In DNA form, the CDR3 reads TGTGCCAGCAGTTTTACTAGCGGGATTCACGAGCAGTACTTC.

The rearrangement links TRBV27 to TRBJ2-3; 10 positions agree with TRBD2. CDR1 MNHEY and CDR2 SMNVEV come from the germline V gene (reference sequence). CDR3 length equals 15 residues. After removal of 7 bases from V and 4 bases from J, the junction contained 8 bases not matched to a gene. This CDR3 reads CASTTRLAGADTQYF. CDR3 nucleotide sequence: TGTGCCAGCACCACCCGGCTAGCGGGAGCAGATACGCAGTATTTT.

The gene calls are TRBV7-8 and TRBJ2-1; TRBD2 agrees at 10 bases. Germline CDR1 and CDR2: SGHVS and FQNEAQ. The CDR3 runs 15 residues. V shed 10 bases, J shed 9 bases, and the junction held 15 bases outside the gene matches. CDR3 loop: CATESGRAIVGEQFF. For the CDR3, the DNA is TGTGCCACCGAAAGCGGGAGGGCCATTGTAGGTGAGCAGTTCTTC. The full variable domain, in which reference TRBV7-8 and TRBJ2-1 provide the parts outside the CDR3, is GAGVSQSPRYKVAKRGQDVALRCDPISGHVSLFWYQQALGQGPEFLTYFQNEAQLDKSGLPSDRFFAERPEGSVSTLKIQRTQQEDSAVYLCATESGRAIVGEQFFGPGTRLTVL.

A remark on this clonotype: At one end, the junction sequence differs from germline, possibly due to a read error. J is TRBJ2-3 and V is TRBV2; the match to TRBD2 covers 14 bases. The CDR3 spans 17 residues. Germline assignment: CDR1 SNHLY and CDR2 FYNNEI. The CDR3 nucleotides are TGTGTCAGCAGTGACCCCGGACTAGCGGGAGGCCCAGATACGCAGTATTTT. It encodes CVSSDPGLAGGPDTQYF.

This clonotype turned up a few times. The chain recombines TRBV10-3 with TRBJ1-4; the D gene is possibly TRBD1 (5 bases). V lost 6 bases and J 6 bases, leaving 11 bases between the germline ends. The CDR3 length is 13 residues. Germline CDR1 is ENHRY and CDR2 is SYGVKD. The CDR3 sequence is CAISGGLDEKLFF. The CDR3 bases are TGTGCCATCAGCGGGGGGTTGGATGAAAAACTGTTTTTT.

This clonotype was counted between two and nine times. The chain links TRBV20-1 to TRBJ1-5; D is unclear. The CDR3 runs 13 residues. V was trimmed by 5 bases and J by 3 bases, leaving 11 bases between them. The germline CDR1 and CDR2 sequences are DFQATT and SNEGSKA (reference sequence). The CDR3 DNA reads as TGCAGTGCTGGTAATAAGGTCAATCAGCCCCAGCATTTT. Its protein product is CSAGNKVNQPQHF.

This clonotype was recorded a few times. This sequence joins TRBV27 and TRBJ1-2; D gene unclear. Germline V gene sequence: CDR1 MNHEY, CDR2 SMNVEV (reference sequence). V gave up 2 bases and J gave up 6 bases, with 10 bases separating them. The length of the CDR3 is 13 residues. The CDR3 region has the DNA TGTGCCAGCAGTTTAGCAGGACCGGATGGCTACACCTTC. Translated: CASSLAGPDGYTF.